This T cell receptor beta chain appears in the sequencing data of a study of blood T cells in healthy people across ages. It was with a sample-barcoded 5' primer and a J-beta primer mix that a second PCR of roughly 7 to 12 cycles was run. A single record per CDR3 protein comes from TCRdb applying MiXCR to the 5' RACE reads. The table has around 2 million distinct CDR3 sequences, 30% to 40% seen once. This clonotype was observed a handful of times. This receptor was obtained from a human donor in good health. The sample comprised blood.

CDR3 amino acids: CASSESSAWGVGANVLTF. The CDR3 nucleotides read TGTGCCAGCAGTGAAAGTTCGGCGTGGGGGGTGGGGGCCAACGTCCTGACTTTC. This chain links TRBV6-1 with TRBJ2-6; possible D gene TRBD2, 6 bases. CDR3 length: 18 residues. Between the trimmed V and J ends, which lost 2 bases and 4 bases, there was a span of 18 bases. CDR1 and CDR2 (germline): MNHNS, SASEGT.